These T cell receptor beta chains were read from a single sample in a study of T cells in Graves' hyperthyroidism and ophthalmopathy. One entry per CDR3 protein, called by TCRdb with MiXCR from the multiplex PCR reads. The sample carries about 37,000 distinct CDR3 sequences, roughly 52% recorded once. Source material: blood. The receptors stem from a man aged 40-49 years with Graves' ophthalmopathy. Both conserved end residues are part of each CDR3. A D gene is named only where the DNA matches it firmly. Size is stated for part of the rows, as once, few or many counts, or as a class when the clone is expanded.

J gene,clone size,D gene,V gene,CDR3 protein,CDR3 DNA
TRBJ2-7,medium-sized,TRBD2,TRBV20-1,CSASVSGRYEQYF,TGCAGTGCTAGTGTTAGCGGGAGGTACGAGCAGTACTTC
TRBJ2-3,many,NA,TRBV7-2,CASSKGAGSTQYF,TGTGCCAGCAGCAAAGGCGCAGGGAGTACGCAGTATTTT
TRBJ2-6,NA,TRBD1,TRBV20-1,CSARVNSRGLTNVLTF,TGCAGTGCTAGAGTTAATAGCAGGGGGCTAACCAACGTCCTGACTTTC
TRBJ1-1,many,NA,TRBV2,CASSGNRVNTEAFF,TGTGCCAGCAGTGGTAACAGGGTGAACACTGAAGCTTTCTTT
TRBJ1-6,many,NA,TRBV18,CASSPRAKDGTTLHF,TGTGCCAGCTCGCCAAGAGCAAAGGACGGAACAACCCTCCACTTT
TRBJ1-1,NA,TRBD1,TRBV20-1,CSARRTGGLVNTEAFF,TGCAGTGCTAGAAGGACAGGTGGCTTGGTGAACACCGAAGCTTTCTTT
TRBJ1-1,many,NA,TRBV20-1,CSASDQTYTEAFF,TGCAGTGCTAGCGACCAAACGTACACTGAAGCTTTCTTT
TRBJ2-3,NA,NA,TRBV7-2,CASSEQGPSTDTQYF,TGTGCCAGCAGCGAACAAGGCCCAAGCACAGATACGCAGTATTTT
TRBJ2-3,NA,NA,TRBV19,CASSIVADTQYF,TGTGCCAGTAGTATAGTGGCAGATACGCAGTATTTT
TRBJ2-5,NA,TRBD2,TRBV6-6,CASATSGGTQYF,TGTGCCAGCGCGACTAGCGGGGGGACCCAGTACTTC
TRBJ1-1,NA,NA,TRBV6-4,CASSAQSAGSGNTEAFF,TGTGCCAGCAGTGCCCAATCGGCAGGGTCTGGGAACACTGAAGCTTTCTTT
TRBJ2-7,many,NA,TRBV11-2,CASRDFTYEQYF,TGTGCCAGCAGGGACTTCACCTACGAGCAGTACTTC
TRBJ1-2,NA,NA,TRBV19,CASSTGQIGYTF,TGTGCCAGTAGTACTGGACAGATTGGCTACACCTTC